This T cell receptor (beta chain) derives from a study of OX40 agonist ivuxolimab in advanced cancers. Regarding the complete study: Ivuxolimab, which targeted the costimulatory receptor OX40 (CD134), was an agonistic, fully human IgG2 monoclonal antibody. In the dose-escalation cohort, 65% to 85% of patients were male, and the mean age was around 60 years with a range of roughly 23 to 79. Prior anti-PD-1, anti-PD-L1 or anti-CTLA-4 therapy was permitted, and approximately 40% of dose-escalation patients had received checkpoint inhibitors. Peripheral TCRbeta sequencing aimed to test whether ivuxolimab altered TCR sequence diversity and caused clonal T-cell expansion. Partial responses occurred in three dose-escalation patients: two with cutaneous melanoma and one with hepatocellular carcinoma. Of the approximately 54 patients in dose escalation, approximately 20 had hepatocellular carcinoma, approximately 15 had melanoma, 9 had renal cell carcinoma and 9 had head and neck cancer. Intravenous ivuxolimab was administered to patients every 2 weeks at six dose levels: 0.01, 0.1, 0.3, 1.5, 3 and 10 mg/kg. The monotherapy dose-escalation portion (N ≈ 50 patients) of the phase I ivuxolimab trial is reported in the paper. Study-wide conclusions, independent of this receptor: Low levels of normalized T-cell clonal expansion were also shown by some nonresponding patients. Which antigens the clonally expanded peripheral T cells were specific for was not determined. In the 0.1-3.0 mg/kg groups, partial responders had among the lowest normalized peripheral clonal expansion, particularly in CD8+ T cells. At doses of 0.1 to 3.0 mg/kg, clonal expansion of both CD4+ and CD8+ blood T cells was observed from baseline to week 6. After ivuxolimab, CD8+ T cells had more expanded clones than CD4+ T cells on average.

Details on this clone: The antigen this receptor binds is unknown. One base away there is no much larger clone; base qualities are not given.

The CDR3 goes from the cysteine to the phenylalanine over 16 residues. The read is trimmed to its CDR3 DNA, 48 bases read in frame from base 1. In the germline V gene, CDR1 corresponds to SGHRS and CDR2 to YFSETQ. The V and J ends are trimmed by 0 bases and 1 base, leaving 11 bases between them. The trial excluded patients who had a history of autoimmune disease or were on systemic immunosuppression. Peripheral blood for TCR sequencing was collected from all dose cohorts at baseline, on cycle 4 day 1, and on cycle 7 day 1. The samples were taken from a phase I, first-in-human, multicenter, open-label dose-escalation trial of ivuxolimab. The trial enrolled adults with locally advanced or metastatic head and neck squamous cell, hepatocellular, melanoma or renal cell carcinoma. Before TCR sequencing, CD4+ T cells and CD8+ T cells from peripheral blood were sorted into separate populations. Genomic DNA was extracted from sorted cells for sequencing of the TCRbeta CDR3 region. The immunoSEQ Assay was used to sequence the TCRbeta CDR3 regions. TCRdb mirrors the immuneACCESS table, restricted to in-frame sequences. Some clones are absent from its copies; in checked studies, under half trace to an unresolved V gene, and the reason for the others is unknown. Across this sample there are more than 50,000 clones, with more than 65% seen only once. The ten largest account for 2.4% of the sample.

This receptor was obtained from an adult with an advanced solid tumor such as melanoma, head and neck, liver or kidney cancer. The sequenced sample was CD4+ or CD8+ T cells sorted from blood, obtained in a trial of the OX40 agonist ivuxolimab. The chain joins TRBV5-1 to TRBJ1-3; the D gene is perhaps TRBD1, from 5 matching bases. The bases are TGCGCCAGCAGCTTGGCCGGGGCGGTTTCTGGAAACACCATATATTTT. Its translation is CASSLAGAVSGNTIYF.